This entry lists 6 T cell receptor beta chains sequenced from one sample in a study of technical replicates of blood from a few donors. The assay was immunoSEQ multiplex PCR, and TCRdb's table has in-frame clones only and misses some. This sample has 91,000 or so clones; about 95% occur once, and the top ten carry roughly 0.35%. The sequencing input was T cells isolated from PBMCs. The receptors shown here come from a human donor in good health.

The table lists this clone with a few counts. The chain is built from TRBV4-3 and TRBJ1-1; 8 bases are shared with TRBD1. Unmatched junction bases numbered 5, after V lost 4 bases and J lost 4 bases. The CDR3 extends over 14 amino acids. Germline V gene sequence: CDR1 LGHNA, CDR2 YSLEER. Here the CDR3 reads CASSLNGQGTEAFF. CDR3 bases: TGCGCCAGCAGCCTAAATGGACAGGGCACTGAAGCTTTCTTT.

Comment on this clone: Other DNA sequences in the same sample also yield this CDR3. This chain uses TRBV28 with TRBJ2-1, with D possibly being TRBD2 (5 bases). Germline CDR1 reads MDHEN; CDR2 reads SYDVKM. V was shortened by 3 bases and J by 9 bases, with 12 bases between the two germline ends. This CDR3 is 13 amino acids long. Here the CDR3 reads CASSFRLAGEQFF. CDR3 bases: TGTGCCAGCAGTTTTAGGCTAGCTGGTGAGCAGTTCTTC.

This clone came up once. This chain connects TRBV27 to TRBJ2-2, with TRBD1 matching over 7 bases. In germline, CDR1 is MNHEY, CDR2 SMNVEV (reference sequence). Unmatched junction bases numbered 9, after V lost 6 bases and J lost 5 bases. There are 15 residues in the CDR3. The CDR3 protein is CASRPNRGPTGELFF. CDR3 nucleotide sequence: TGTGCCAGCAGACCGAACAGGGGCCCTACCGGGGAGCTGTTTTTT.

The chain carries TRBV4-3 and TRBJ2-1, with TRBD2 matching over 9 bases. Germline loops: CDR1 LGHNA, CDR2 YSLEER. The CDR3 sequence is 18 residues long. J was trimmed by 7 bases and V by 3 bases; bases with no gene match: 16. The CDR3 region has the DNA TGCGCCAGCAGCCAGTCTTGGGCGGGGCTAGCGGGATCAAATGAGCAGTTCTTC. Amino acids: CASSQSWAGLAGSNEQFF.

The chain combines TRBV13 with TRBJ2-1; 8 bases are shared with TRBD2. The CDR3 totals 17 residues. Germline lookup yields CDR1 PRHDT and CDR2 FYEKMQ (reference sequence). V trimming: 4 bases; J trimming: 8 bases; junction bases outside the gene matches: 16. CDR3 bases: TGTGCCAGCAGCTGGACCCATGTGAGCGGGAGATTGTATGAGCAGTTCTTC. It specifies CASSWTHVSGRLYEQFF.

The J gene is TRBJ2-7, the V gene TRBV11-3; D is ambiguous. V lost 0 bases and J lost 5, with 5 bases in between. Germline CDR1 and CDR2: SGHNT and YENEEA. The CDR3 sequence is 12 residues long. The CDR3 DNA sequence: TGTGCCAGCAGCTTAGATGCGGACGAGCAGTACTTC. Protein product: CASSLDADEQYF.